The T cell receptor (beta chain) under discussion was sequenced for a study of T cell responses to AZD1222 COVID-19 vaccine. Study at large: Second-dose intervals near 4 or 12 weeks were combined.

Assay used: immunoSEQ multiplex PCR; TCRdb lists only in-frame clones, some missing. The sample lists over 100,000 clones, 89% occurring once. Whole-study results and caveats: Along spike, vaccine-associated CD4 TCRs were found throughout, with dominance at 160-218 and 743-854. Clonal diversity was possibly underestimated, and the donors were mostly white British, with more females. Reportedly, nearly half of unique spike TCRs recognized epitopes outside B.1.351/B.1.1.7 mutations.

As concerns this clone: Antigen: not known.

Trimming cost V 5 bases and J 7 bases, with 14 bases left between them. The CDR3 extends over 14 amino acids. CDR1 is SGHTA and CDR2 is FQGNSA in the germline V gene. The rearrangement links TRBV7-2 to TRBJ1-4; D perhaps matches TRBD1 (5 bases). The source was peripheral blood, collected on day 0 of AZD1222 vaccination. The clonotype originates from an adult in good health. The DNA of the CDR3 is TGTGCCAGCAGCCCCGTCCTTCAGGGTGAAAAACTGTTTTTT. This codes for CASSPVLQGEKLFF.